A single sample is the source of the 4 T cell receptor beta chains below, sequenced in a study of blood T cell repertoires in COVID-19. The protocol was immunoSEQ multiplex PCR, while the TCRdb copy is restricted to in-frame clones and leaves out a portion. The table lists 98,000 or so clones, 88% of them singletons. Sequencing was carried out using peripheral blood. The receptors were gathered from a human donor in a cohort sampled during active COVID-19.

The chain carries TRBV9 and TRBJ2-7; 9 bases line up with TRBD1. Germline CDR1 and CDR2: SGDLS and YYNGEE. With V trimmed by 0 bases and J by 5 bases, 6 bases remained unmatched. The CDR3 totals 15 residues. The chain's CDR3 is CASSVEGQGLDEQYF. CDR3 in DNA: TGTGCCAGCAGCGTAGAAGGACAGGGGTTGGACGAGCAGTACTTC.

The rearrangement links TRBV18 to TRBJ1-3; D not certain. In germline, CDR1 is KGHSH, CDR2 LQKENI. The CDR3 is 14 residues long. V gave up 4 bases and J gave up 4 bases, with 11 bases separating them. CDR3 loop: CASSLMDWGNTIYF. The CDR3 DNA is TGTGCCAGCTCACTGATGGACTGGGGAAACACCATATATTTT. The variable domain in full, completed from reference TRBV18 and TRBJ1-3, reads NAGVMQNPRHLVRRRGQEARLRCSPMKGHSHVYWYRQLPEEGLKFMVYLQKENIIDESGMPKERFSAEFPKEGPSILRIQQVVRGDSAAYFCASSLMDWGNTIYFGEGSWLTVV.

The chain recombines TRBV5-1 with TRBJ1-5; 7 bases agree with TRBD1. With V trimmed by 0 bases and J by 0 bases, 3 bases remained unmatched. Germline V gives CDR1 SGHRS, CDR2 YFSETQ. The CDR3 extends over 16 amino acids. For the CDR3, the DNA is TGCGCCAGCAGCTTGGGGACAGGCCATAGCAATCAGCCCCAGCATTTT. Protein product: CASSLGTGHSNQPQHF.

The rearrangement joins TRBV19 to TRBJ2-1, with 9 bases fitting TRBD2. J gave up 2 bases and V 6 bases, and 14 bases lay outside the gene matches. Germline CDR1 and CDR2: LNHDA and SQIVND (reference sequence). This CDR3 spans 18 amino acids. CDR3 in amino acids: CASRFTAGGPPAYNEQFF. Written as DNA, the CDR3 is TGTGCCAGTAGATTCACGGCGGGGGGGCCCCCAGCCTACAATGAGCAGTTCTTC.